This is a list of T cell receptor beta chains from one sample in a study of shared clonotypes between healthy human individuals. Profiling relied on immunoSEQ multiplex PCR, and the TCRdb table lists in-frame clones only, not all of them. This table holds about 2.4 million clones, 90% to 95% found once. The sequenced sample consisted of naive CD4+ T cells sorted from blood. These receptor sequences come from a man between 18 and 29 years old in good health. Each CDR3 is given without its conserved first and last residue. Each record gives: V gene, CDR3 protein.

TRBV7-8 | ASSTRLYGNTIY
TRBV9 | ASRRGTGSTEAF
TRBV10-1 | ASAPAGIDTQY
TRBV7-3 | ASSLTSDTDTQY
TRBV11-2 | ASSLLPAGELF
TRBV7-2 | ASSWTLGQETQY
TRBV7-2 | ASSTGTSGIADTQY
TRBV4-1 | ASSPTLLRPQRETQY
TRBV7-9 | ASSLTRGQPIGGYT
TRBV5-1 | ASSLGWGLSYEQY
TRBV30 | AWGGDRKGYEQY
TRBV18 | ASSPGGNQPQH
TRBV15 | ATSRGRHSNQPQH
TRBV7-2 | ASSLTGGSNQPQH
TRBV7-7 | ASSLGRLAGLQETQY
TRBV27 | ASSLSGRVQETQY
TRBV10-3 | AISEGTNQPQH
TRBV6-5 | ASSYGRIGNSPLH
TRBV18 | ASSQLDREGPQH
TRBV27 | ASREGGLDTQY
TRBV6-1 | ASSDVKRAPRGPNTEAF
TRBV18 | ASSSRAENQPQH
TRBV18 | ASSSSTDTQY
TRBV5-1 | ASSFNSGGEQY
TRBV14 | ASSQEPGRYGYT
TRBV25-1 | ASRETGVKEKLF
TRBV7-2 | ASSLKGAIETQY
TRBV10-2 | ASRGQYNSPLH
TRBV10-2 | ASGASGLTDTQY
TRBV25-1 | ASSLGETPNEQF
TRBV6-1 | ASSVDTGYGYT
TRBV9 | ASSVVGLNSYNEQF
TRBV6-1 | ASRTGGSEQY
TRBV6-5 | ASSYQGVAGNTIY
TRBV10-3 | AISGGTGANVLT
TRBV5-5 | ASSLTLTAHEQY